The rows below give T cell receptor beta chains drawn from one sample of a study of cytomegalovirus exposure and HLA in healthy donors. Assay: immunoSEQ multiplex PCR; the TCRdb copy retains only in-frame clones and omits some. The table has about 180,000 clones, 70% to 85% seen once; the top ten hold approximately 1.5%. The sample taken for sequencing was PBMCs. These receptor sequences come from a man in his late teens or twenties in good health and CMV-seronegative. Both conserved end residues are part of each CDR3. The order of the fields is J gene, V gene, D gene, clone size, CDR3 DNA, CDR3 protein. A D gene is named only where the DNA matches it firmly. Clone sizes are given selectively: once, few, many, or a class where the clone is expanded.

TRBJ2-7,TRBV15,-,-,TGTGCCACCAGCAGAGGCGACATCTACGAGCAGTACTTC,CATSRGDIYEQYF
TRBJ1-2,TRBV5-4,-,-,TGTGCCAGCAGCCCTCGGACAGCAGGAAACTATGGCTACACCTTC,CASSPRTAGNYGYTF
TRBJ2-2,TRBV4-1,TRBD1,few,TGCGCCAGCAGCCACCGCGACAGGGGAGTCACCGGGGAGCTGTTTTTT,CASSHRDRGVTGELFF
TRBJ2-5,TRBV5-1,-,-,TGCGCCAGCAGCTTGACGGAGGGCGGCGGGAAGACCCAGTACTTC,CASSLTEGGGKTQYF
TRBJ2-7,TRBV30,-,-,TGTGCCTGGAGTGTACACGAGGACGAGCAGTACTTC,CAWSVHEDEQYF
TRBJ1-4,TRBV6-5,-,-,TGTGCCAGCAGTTCGACACAGGGCTACCTAAATGAAAAACTGTTTTTT,CASSSTQGYLNEKLFF
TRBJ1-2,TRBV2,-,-,TGTGCCAGCGGAACGACAGAAAACTATGGCTACACCTTC,CASGTTENYGYTF
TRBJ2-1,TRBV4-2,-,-,TGTGCCAGCAGCCAAGATTACGGCCGGAGCTCCTACAATGAGCAGTTCTTC,CASSQDYGRSSYNEQFF
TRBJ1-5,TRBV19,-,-,TGTGCCAGTAGTAGAGACAGTTATAGCAATCAGCCCCAGCATTTT,CASSRDSYSNQPQHF
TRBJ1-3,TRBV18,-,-,TGTGCCAGCTCACCAGCGGACTCTGGAAACACCATATATTTT,CASSPADSGNTIYF
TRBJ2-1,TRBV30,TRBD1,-,TGTGCCTGGAGTTCATACCTTAAGGGACAGGGGGTCGGTGAGCAGTTCTTC,CAWSSYLKGQGVGEQFF
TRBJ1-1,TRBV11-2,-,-,TGTGCCAGCAGCTTAGTTGGACAGAACACTGAAGCTTTCTTT,CASSLVGQNTEAFF
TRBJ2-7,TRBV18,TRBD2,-,TGTGCCAGCTCACCTGTACTAGCGGGAGGGCTCTACGAGCAGTACTTC,CASSPVLAGGLYEQYF
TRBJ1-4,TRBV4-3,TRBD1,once,TGCGCCAGCAGCCAAGCCCGAGGGACAGGCCCAAATGAAAAACTGTTTTTT,CASSQARGTGPNEKLFF
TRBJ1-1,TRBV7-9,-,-,TGTGCCAGCAGCCATCACAGGGACGGCACTGAAGCTTTCTTT,CASSHHRDGTEAFF
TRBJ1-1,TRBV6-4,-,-,TGTGCCAGCAGTGACCATACAGGGTTCACTGAAGCTTTCTTT,CASSDHTGFTEAFF
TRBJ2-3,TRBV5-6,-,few,TGTGCCAGCAGCTCCTTGGGACTTACTTTCCCCACAGATACGCAGTATTTT,CASSSLGLTFPTDTQYF
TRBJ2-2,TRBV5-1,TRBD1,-,TGCGCCAGCAGTAATGGGGCAGGGGGATCCGGGGAGCTGTTTTTT,CASSNGAGGSGELFF
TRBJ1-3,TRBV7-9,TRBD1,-,TGTGCCAGCAGCGAGGGACAGGGGCCCTCTGGAAACACCATATATTTT,CASSEGQGPSGNTIYF
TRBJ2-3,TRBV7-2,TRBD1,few,TGTGCCAGCAGCTTAGAGGGACAGGGTTTAGATACGCAGTATTTT,CASSLEGQGLDTQYF
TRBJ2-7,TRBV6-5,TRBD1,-,TGTGCCAGCAGTTATAGACAGGGGCACGAGCAGTACTTC,CASSYRQGHEQYF
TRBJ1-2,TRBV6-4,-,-,TGTGCCAGCAGCCCAACAGGGACCGACTATGGCTACACCTTC,CASSPTGTDYGYTF
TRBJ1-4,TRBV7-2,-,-,TGTGCCAGCGCAAGGACGGGAGATGAAAAACTGTTTTTT,CASARTGDEKLFF
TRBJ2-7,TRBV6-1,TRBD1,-,TGTGCCAGCAGTGAAGCGAAGACAGGGGGTCGGCAGTACTTC,CASSEAKTGGRQYF
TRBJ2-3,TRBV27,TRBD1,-,TGTGCCAGCAGTTTTATGGGACAGCCGAAACATACGCAGTATTTT,CASSFMGQPKHTQYF
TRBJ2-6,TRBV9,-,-,TGTGCCAGCAGCGTAGAAGGGAGGAGATCCTCTGGGGCCAACGTCCTGACTTTC,CASSVEGRRSSGANVLTF
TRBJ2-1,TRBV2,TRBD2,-,TGTGCCAGCAGTACCCTTGCGGGAGTTGAGCAGTTCTTC,CASSTLAGVEQFF
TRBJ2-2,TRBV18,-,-,TGTGCCAGCTCACCACCGACAGGCGGAAAAACCGGGGAGCTGTTTTTT,CASSPPTGGKTGELFF
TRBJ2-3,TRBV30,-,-,TGTGCCTGGAACGGGCGGGTCGCAGATACGCAGTATTTT,CAWNGRVADTQYF
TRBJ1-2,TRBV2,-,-,TGTGCCAGCAGTGAGGTGGACAGAAAGGGGGGCTACACCTTC,CASSEVDRKGGYTF
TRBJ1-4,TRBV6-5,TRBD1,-,TGTGCCAGCAGACCCGAGACAGGGTCCTATGAAAAACTGTTTTTT,CASRPETGSYEKLFF
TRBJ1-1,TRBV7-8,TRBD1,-,TGTGCCAGCAGCTTGACAGGGCCCCAGAACACTGAAGCTTTCTTT,CASSLTGPQNTEAFF
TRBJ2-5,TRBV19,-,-,TGTGCCAGTAGTATCTACGGAGGGGCCCAGTACTTC,CASSIYGGAQYF
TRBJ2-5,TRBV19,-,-,TGTGCCAGTAGTATTGACGGGGAAGAGACCCAGTACTTC,CASSIDGEETQYF
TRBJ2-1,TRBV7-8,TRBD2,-,TGTGCCAGCAGCGCGGGACTAGCGGGAGGGGGTGCCTACAATGAGCAGTTCTTC,CASSAGLAGGGAYNEQFF
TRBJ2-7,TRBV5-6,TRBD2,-,TGTGCCAGCAGCTTGGCCAGCGGGGGGTTAAACTACGAGCAGTACTTC,CASSLASGGLNYEQYF
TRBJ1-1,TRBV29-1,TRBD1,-,TGCAGGGGGGGGACAGGGGGCATTGGCACTGAAGCTTTCTTT,CRGGTGGIGTEAFF